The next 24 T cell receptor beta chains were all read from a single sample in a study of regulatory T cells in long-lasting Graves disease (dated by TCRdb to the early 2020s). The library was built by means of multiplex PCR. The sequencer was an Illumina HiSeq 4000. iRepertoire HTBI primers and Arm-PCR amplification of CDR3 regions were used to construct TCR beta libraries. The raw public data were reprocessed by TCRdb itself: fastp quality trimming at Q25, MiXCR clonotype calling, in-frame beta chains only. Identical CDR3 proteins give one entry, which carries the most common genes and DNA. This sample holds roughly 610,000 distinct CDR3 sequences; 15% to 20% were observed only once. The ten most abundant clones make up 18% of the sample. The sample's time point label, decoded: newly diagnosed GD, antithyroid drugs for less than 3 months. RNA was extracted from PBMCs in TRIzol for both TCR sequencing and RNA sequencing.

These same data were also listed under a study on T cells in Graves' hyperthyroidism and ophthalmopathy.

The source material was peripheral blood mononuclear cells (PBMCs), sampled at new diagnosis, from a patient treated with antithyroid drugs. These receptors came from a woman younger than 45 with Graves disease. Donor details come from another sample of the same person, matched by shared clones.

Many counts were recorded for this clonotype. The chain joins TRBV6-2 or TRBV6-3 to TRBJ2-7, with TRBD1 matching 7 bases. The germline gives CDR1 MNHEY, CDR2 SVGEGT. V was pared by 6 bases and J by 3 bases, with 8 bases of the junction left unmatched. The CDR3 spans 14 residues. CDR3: CASSLWDSGYEQYF. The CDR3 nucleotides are TGTGCCAGCAGCCTATGGGACAGCGGCTACGAGCAGTACTTC.

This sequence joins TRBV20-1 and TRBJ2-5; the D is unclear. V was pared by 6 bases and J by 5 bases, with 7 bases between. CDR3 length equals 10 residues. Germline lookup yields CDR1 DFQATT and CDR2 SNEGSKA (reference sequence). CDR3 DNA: TGCAGTGCCGCACGGGAGACCCAGTACTTC. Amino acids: CSAARETQYF.

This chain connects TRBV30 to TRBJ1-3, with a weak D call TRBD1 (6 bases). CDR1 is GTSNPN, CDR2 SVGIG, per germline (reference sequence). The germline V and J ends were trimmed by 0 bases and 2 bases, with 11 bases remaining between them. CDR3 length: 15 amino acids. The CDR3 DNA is TGTGCCTGGAGTGTACCCAGGGGAACTGGAAACACCATATATTTT. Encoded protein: CAWSVPRGTGNTIYF.

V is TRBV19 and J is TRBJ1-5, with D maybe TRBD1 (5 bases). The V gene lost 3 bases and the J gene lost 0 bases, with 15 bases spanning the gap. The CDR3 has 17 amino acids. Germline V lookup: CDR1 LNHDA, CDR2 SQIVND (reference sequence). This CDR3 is CASSMYRPEYSNQPQHF. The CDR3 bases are TGTGCCAGTAGTATGTACAGGCCAGAGTATAGCAATCAGCCCCAGCATTTT.

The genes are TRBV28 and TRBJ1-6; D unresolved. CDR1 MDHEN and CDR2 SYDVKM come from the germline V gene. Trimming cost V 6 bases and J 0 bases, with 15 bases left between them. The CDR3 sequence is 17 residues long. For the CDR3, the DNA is TGTGCCAGCAGCCCAAATTGGCGGATCTCCTATAATTCACCCCTCCACTTT. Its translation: CASSPNWRISYNSPLHF. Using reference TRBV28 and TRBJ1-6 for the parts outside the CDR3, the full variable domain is DVKVTQSSRYLVKRTGEKVFLECVQDMDHENMFWYRQDPGLGLRLIYFSYDVKMKEKGDIPEGYSVSREKKERFSLILESASTNQTSMYLCASSPNWRISYNSPLHFGNGTRLTVT.

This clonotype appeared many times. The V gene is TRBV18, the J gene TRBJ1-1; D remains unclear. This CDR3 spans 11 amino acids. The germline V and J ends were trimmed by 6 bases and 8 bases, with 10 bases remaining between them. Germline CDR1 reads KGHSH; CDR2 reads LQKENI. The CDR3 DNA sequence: TGTGCCAGCTCCCGTGAGGGCGAAGCTTTCTTT. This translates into CASSREGEAFF.

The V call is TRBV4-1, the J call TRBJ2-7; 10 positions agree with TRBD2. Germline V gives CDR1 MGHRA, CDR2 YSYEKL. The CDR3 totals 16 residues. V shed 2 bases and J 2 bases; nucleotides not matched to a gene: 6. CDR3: CASSQPLAGGAYEQYF. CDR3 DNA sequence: TGCGCCAGCAGCCAACCCTTAGCGGGGGGCGCCTACGAGCAGTACTTC.

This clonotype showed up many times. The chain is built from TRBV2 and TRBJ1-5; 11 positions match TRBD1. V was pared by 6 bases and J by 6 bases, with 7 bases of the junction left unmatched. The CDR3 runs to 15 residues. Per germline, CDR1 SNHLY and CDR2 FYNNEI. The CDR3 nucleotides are TGTGCCAGCAGCGCCGGACAGGGGGCTCTTCAGCCCCAGCATTTT. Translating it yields CASSAGQGALQPQHF.

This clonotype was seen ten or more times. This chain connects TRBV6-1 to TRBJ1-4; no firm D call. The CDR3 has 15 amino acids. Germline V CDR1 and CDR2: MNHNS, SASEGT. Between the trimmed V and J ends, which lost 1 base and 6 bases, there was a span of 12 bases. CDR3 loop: CASSEVGRDDEKLFF. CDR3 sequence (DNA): TGTGCCAGCAGTGAAGTTGGGCGGGATGATGAAAAACTGTTTTTT.

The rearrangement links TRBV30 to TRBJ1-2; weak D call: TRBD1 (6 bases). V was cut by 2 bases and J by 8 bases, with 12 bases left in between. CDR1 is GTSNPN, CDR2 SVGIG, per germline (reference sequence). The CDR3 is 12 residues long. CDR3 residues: CAWSLGGAGYTF. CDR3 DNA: TGTGCCTGGAGTTTGGGGGGCGCGGGCTACACCTTC.

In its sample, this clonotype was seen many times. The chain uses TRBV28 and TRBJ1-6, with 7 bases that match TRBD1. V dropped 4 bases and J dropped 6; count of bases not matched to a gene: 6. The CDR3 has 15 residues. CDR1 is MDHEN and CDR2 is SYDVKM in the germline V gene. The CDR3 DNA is TGTGCCAGCAGTTACGCCGGGACAGCTAATTCACCCCTCCACTTT. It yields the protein CASSYAGTANSPLHF.

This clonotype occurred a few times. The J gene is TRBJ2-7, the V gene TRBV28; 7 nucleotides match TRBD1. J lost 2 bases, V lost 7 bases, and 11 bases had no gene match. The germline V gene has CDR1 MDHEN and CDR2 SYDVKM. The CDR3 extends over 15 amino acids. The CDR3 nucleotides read TGTGCCAGCATTAGGGTGGGAACAGGGGCCTACGAGCAGTACTTC. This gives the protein CASIRVGTGAYEQYF.

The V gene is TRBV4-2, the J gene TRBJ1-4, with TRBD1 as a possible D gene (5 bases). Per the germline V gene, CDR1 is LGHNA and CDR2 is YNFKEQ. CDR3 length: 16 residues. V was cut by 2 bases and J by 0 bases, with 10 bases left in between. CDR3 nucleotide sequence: TGTGCCAGCAGCCAAACGGGGGACGCAACTAATGAAAAACTGTTTTTT. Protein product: CASSQTGDATNEKLFF.

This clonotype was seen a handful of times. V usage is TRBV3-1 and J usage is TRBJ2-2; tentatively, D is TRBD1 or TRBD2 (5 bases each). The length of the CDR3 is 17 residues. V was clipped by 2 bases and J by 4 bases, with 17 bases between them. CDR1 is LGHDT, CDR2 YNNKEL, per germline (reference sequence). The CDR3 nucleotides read TGTGCCAGCAGCCAACGATTGGGGACGGCGGGCACCGGGGAGCTGTTTTTT. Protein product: CASSQRLGTAGTGELFF.

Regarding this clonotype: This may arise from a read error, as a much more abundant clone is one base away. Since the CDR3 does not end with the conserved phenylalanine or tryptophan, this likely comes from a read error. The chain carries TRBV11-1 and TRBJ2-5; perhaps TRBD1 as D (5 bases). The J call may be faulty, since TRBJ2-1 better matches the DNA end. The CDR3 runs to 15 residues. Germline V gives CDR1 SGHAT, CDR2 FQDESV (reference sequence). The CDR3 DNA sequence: TGTGCCAGCAGCGGTCAGAGGACACTGAACAATGAGCAGTTCTCC. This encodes CASSGQRTLNNEQFS.

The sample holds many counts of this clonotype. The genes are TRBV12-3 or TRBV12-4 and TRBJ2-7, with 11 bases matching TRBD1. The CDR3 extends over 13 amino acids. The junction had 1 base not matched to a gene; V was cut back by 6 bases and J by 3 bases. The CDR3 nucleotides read TGTGCCAGCAGAGGGACAGGGGGCTACGAGCAGTACTTC. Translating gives CASRGTGGYEQYF.

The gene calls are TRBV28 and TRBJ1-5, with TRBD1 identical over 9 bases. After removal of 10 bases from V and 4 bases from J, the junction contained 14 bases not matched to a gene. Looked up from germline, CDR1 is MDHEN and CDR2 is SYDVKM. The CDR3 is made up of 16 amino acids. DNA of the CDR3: TGTGCCATTGCTCCTCCGGGACAGGGCTCTAATCAGCCCCAGCATTTT. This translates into CAIAPPGQGSNQPQHF.

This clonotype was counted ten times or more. Here the CDR3 reads CASSYSKWITDTQYF. As DNA, the CDR3 is TGTGCCAGCAGTTACTCGAAATGGATCACAGATACGCAGTATTTT. V and J are TRBV6-2 or TRBV6-3 and TRBJ2-3; D is ambiguous. The germline V gene encodes CDR1 MNHEY and CDR2 SVGEGT. Trimming pared 0 bases from V and 2 bases from J, leaving 9 bases between. This CDR3 region has 15 residues.

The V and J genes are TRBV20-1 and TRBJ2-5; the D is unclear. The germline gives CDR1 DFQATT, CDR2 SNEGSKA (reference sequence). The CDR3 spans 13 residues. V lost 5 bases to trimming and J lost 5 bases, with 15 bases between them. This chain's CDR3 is CSAPYMVGETQYF. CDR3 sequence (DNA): TGCAGTGCTCCTTATATGGTCGGCGAGACCCAGTACTTC.

Here the CDR3 reads CASSVKGYEQYF. CDR3 DNA sequence: TGTGCCAGCAGTGTAAAAGGCTACGAGCAGTACTTC. The chain uses TRBV6-1 and TRBJ2-7; D unresolved. Trimming took 4 bases from V and 3 from J, leaving 7 bases between them. Germline CDR1 is MNHNS and CDR2 is SASEGT. The CDR3 loop spans 12 amino acids.

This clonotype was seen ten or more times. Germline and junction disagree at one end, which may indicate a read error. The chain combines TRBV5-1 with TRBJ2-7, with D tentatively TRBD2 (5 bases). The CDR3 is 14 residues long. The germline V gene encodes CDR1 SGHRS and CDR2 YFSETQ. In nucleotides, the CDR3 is TGTGCCAGCAGTTTAGTGGGAGCTGTTTACGAGCAGTACTTC. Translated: CASSLVGAVYEQYF.

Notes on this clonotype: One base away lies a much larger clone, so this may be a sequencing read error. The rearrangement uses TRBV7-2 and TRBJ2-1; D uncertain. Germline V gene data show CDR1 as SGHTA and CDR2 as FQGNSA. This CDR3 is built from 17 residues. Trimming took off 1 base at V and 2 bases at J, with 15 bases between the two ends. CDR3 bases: TGTGCCAGCAGCTTAGTAGCCGCGGTACTCCCCTACAATGAGCAGTTCTTC. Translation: CASSLVAAVLPYNEQFF. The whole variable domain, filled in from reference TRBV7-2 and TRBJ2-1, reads GAGVSQSPSNKVTEKGKDVELRCDPISGHTALYWYRQSLGQGLEFLIYFQGNSAPDKSGLPSDRFSAERTGGSVSTLTIQRTQQEDSAVYLCASSLVAAVLPYNEQFFGPGTRLTVL.

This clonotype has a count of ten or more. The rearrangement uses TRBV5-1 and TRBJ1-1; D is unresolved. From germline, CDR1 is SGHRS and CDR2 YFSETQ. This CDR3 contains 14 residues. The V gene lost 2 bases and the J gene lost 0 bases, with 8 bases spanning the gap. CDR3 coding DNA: TGCGCCAGCAGCTTACGGAACATGAACACTGAAGCTTTCTTT. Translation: CASSLRNMNTEAFF.

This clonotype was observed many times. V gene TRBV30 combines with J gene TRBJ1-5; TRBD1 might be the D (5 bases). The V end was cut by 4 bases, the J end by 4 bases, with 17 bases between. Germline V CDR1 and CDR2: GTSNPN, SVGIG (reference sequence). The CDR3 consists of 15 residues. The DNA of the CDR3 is TGTGCCTGGACCAAAGGGACTACCGCTAATCAGCCCCAGCATTTT. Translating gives CAWTKGTTANQPQHF.